The entry below describes one T cell receptor beta chain. These data originate in a study of T-cell reconstitution after alpha-beta-depleted transplantation in children. This sample's TCRbeta library carried unique molecular identifier barcodes. Each CDR3 protein is one row after TCRdb ran MiXCR on the PCR reads. Among about 500,000 distinct CDR3 sequences listed, over 25% were seen once. The CDR3 loop spans 18 amino acids. Trimming cost V 0 bases and J 5 bases; bases outside gene matches: 13. Germline CDR1 is SGHDT and CDR2 is YYEEEE. The rearrangement joins TRBV5-6 to TRBJ2-3, with 9 bases that match TRBD2. This material consisted of PBMCs from the stem cell graft donor, taken from the stem cell graft. The receptor comes from a human donor who donated a stem cell graft to a child with aplastic anemia. In DNA, the CDR3 is TGTGCCAGCAGCTTGGACGGTTTAGCGGGAGTTTGGGGAGATACGCAGTATTTT. Encoded protein: CASSLDGLAGVWGDTQYF.